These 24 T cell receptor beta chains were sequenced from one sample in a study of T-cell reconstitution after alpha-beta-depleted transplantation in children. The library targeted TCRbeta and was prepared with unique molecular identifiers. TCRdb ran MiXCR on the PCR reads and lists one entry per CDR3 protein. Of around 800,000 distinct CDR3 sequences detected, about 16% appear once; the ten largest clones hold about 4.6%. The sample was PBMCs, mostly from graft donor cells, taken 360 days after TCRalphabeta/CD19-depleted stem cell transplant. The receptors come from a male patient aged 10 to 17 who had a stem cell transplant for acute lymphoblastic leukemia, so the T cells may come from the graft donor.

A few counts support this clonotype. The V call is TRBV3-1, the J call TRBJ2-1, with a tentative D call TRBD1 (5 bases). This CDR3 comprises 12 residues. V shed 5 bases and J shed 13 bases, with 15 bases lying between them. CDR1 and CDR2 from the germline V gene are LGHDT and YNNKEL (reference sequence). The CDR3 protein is CASSFQGMNQFF. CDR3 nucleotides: TGTGCCAGCAGCTTTCAGGGAATGAATCAGTTCTTC.

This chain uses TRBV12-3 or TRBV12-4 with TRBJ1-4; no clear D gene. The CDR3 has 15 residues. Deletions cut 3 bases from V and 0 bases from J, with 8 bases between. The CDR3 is CASSLGGPTNEKLFF. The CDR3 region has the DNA TGTGCCAGCAGTTTGGGAGGACCAACTAATGAAAAACTGTTTTTT.

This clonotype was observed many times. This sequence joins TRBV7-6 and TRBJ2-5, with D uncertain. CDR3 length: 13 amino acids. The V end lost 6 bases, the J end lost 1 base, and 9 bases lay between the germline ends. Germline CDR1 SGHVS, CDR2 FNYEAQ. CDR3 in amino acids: CASSRRFQETQYF. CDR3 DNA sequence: TGTGCCAGCAGTCGAAGGTTCCAAGAGACCCAGTACTTC.

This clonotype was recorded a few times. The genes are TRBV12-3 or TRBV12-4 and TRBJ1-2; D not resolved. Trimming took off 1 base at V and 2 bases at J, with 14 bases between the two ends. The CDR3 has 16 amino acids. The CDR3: CASSLGGPRTNYGYTF. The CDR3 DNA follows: TGTGCCAGCAGTTTAGGGGGTCCAAGGACCAACTATGGCTACACCTTC.

In nucleotides, the CDR3 is TGCAGTGCTAGAGGACTAGCGGGAGGGCCGACCGGGGAGCTGTTTTTT. Protein product: CSARGLAGGPTGELFF. This rearrangement joins TRBV20-1 to TRBJ2-2, with TRBD2 matching over 14 bases. The V segment lost 1 base and the J segment 5 bases; nucleotides outside the gene matches: 3. Germline V lookup: CDR1 DFQATT, CDR2 SNEGSKA (reference sequence). The CDR3 covers 16 residues.

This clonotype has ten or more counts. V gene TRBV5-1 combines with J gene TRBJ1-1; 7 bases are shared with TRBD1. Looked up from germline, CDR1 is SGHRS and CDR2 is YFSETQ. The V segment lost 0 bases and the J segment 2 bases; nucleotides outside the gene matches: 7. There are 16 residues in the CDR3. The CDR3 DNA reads TGCGCCAGCAGCTTGGAGATGGGACAGATCAACACTGAAGCTTTCTTT. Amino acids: CASSLEMGQINTEAFF.

CDR3 region: CASSLQGAGGANVLTF. In nucleotides, the CDR3 is TGTGCCAGCAGTTTGCAGGGGGCTGGTGGGGCCAACGTCCTGACTTTC. The rearrangement links TRBV12-3 or TRBV12-4 to TRBJ2-6; the match to TRBD1 covers 8 bases. This CDR3 has 16 residues. J lost 3 bases, V lost 3 bases, and 4 bases had no gene match.

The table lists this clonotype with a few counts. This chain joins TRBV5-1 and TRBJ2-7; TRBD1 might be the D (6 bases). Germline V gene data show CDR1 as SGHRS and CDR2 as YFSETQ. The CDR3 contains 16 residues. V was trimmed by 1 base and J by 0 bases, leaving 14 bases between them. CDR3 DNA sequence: TGCGCCAGCAGCTTGCGAGTTGGCAGGGGCTCCTACGAGCAGTACTTC. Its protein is CASSLRVGRGSYEQYF.

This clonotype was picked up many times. The CDR3 sequence is CASSWGLAQSGDEQFF. CDR3 nucleotides: TGCGCCAGCAGCTGGGGACTAGCCCAATCGGGGGATGAGCAGTTCTTC. V usage is TRBV5-1 and J usage is TRBJ2-1; TRBD2 agrees at 9 bases. The CDR3 consists of 16 residues. Looked up from germline, CDR1 is SGHRS and CDR2 is YFSETQ. Trimming cost V 3 bases and J 8 bases; bases outside gene matches: 12.

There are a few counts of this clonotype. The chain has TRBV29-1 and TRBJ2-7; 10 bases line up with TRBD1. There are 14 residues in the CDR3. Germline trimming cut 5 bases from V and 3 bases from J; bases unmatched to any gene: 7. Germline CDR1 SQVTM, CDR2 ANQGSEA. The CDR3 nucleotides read TGCAGCGTTCGAGGGACAGGGGACTTCTACGAGCAGTACTTC. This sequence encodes CSVRGTGDFYEQYF.

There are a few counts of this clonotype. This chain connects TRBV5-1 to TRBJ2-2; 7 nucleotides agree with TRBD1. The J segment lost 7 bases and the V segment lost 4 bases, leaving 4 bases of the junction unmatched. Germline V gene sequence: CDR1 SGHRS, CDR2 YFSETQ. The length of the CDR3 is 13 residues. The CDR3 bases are TGCGCCAGCAGCACCAACAGGGGCGGGGAGCTGTTTTTT. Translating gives CASSTNRGGELFF.

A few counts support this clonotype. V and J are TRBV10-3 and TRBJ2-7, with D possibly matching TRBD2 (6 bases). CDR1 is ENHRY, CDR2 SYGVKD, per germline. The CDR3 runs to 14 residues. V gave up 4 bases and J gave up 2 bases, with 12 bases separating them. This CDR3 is CAISGPAGTYEQYF. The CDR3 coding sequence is TGTGCCATCAGTGGACCGGCGGGGACCTACGAGCAGTACTTC.

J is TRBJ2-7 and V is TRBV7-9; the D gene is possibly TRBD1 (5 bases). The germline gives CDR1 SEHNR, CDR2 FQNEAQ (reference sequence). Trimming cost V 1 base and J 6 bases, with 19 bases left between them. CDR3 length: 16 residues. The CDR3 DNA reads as TGTGCCAGCAGCTTAGGCCCTCGGCAGGGCCAAGGCGAGCAGTACTTC. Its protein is CASSLGPRQGQGEQYF.

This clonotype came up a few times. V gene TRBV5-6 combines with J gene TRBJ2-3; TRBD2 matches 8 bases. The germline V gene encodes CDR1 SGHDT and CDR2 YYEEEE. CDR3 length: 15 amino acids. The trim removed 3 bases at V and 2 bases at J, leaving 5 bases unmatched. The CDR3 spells CASSWIAGPTDTQYF. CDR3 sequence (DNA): TGTGCCAGCAGCTGGATAGCGGGACCCACAGATACGCAGTATTTT.

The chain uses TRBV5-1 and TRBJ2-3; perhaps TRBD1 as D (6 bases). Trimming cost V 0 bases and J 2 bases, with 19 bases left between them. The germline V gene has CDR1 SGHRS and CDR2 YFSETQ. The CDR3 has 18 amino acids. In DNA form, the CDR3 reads TGCGCCAGCAGCTTGGAGCCAATCACAGGGTTTTTCACAGATACGCAGTATTTT. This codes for CASSLEPITGFFTDTQYF.

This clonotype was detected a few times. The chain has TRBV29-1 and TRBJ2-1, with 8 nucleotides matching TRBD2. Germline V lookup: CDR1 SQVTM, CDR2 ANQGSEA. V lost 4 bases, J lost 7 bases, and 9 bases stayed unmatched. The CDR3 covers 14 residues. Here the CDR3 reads CSVAGSGSGNEQFF. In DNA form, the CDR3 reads TGCAGCGTTGCGGGGAGCGGGAGCGGGAATGAGCAGTTCTTC.

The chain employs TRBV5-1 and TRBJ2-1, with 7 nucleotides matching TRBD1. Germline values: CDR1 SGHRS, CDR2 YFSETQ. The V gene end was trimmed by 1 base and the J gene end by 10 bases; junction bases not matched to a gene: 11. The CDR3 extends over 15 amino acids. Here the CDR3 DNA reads TGCGCCAGCAGCTTGCTCCGGGACAGACCAATCGAGCAGTTCTTC. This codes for CASSLLRDRPIEQFF.

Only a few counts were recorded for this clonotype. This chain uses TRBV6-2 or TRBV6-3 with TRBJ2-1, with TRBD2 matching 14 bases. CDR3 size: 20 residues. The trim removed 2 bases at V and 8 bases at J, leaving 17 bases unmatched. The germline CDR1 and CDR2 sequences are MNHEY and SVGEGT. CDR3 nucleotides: TGTGCCAGCAGTTACGAGGAGCGACTAGCGGGAGGGTTCTACCTCTATGAGCAGTTCTTC. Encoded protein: CASSYEERLAGGFYLYEQFF.

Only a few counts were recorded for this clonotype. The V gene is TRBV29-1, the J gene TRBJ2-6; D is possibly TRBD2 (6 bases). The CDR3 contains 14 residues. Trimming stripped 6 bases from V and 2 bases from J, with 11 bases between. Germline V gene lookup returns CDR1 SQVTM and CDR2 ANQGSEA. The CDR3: CSVGGGAGANVLTF. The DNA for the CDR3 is TGCAGCGTGGGGGGTGGTGCTGGGGCCAACGTCCTGACTTTC.

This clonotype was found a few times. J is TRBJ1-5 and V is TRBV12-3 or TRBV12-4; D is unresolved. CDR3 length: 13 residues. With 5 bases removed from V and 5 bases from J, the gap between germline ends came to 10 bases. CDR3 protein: CASSLRGHQPQHF. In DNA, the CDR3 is TGTGCCAGCAGTCTTAGAGGGCATCAGCCCCAGCATTTT.

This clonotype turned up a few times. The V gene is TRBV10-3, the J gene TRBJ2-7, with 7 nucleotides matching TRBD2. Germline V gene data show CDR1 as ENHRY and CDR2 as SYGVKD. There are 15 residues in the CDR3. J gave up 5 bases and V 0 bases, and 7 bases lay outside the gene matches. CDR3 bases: TGTGCCATCAGTGAGTCCCTCGCGGGAGCCCACGAGCAGTACTTC. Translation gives CAISESLAGAHEQYF.

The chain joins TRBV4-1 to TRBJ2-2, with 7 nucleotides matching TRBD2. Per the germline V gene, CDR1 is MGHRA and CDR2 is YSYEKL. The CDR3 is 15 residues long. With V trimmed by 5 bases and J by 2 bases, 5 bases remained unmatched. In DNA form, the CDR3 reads TGCGCCAGCAGCATCCCGGGGGGAAACACCGGGGAGCTGTTTTTT. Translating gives CASSIPGGNTGELFF.

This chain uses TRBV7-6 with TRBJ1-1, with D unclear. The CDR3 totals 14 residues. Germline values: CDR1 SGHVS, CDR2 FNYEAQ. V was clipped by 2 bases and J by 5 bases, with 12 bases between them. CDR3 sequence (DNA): TGTGCCAGCAGCTTAACTAGGCAATTAACTGAAGCTTTCTTT. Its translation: CASSLTRQLTEAFF.

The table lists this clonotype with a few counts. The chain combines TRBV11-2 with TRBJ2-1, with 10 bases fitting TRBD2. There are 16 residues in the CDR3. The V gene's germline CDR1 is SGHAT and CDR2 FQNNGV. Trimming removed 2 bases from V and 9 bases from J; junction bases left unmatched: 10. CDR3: CASSLISGRALSEQFF. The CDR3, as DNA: TGTGCCAGCAGCTTAATCAGCGGGAGGGCCCTCAGTGAGCAGTTCTTC.